These 30 T cell receptor beta chains came from one sample sequenced in a study of blood T cell repertoires in COVID-19. Method: immunoSEQ multiplex PCR; TCRdb's copy keeps in-frame clones and lacks some. Seen here are around 250,000 clones, roughly 89% observed once, and the top ten hold roughly 1.4%. Sequenced input: peripheral blood. The receptors stem from a woman aged 40 to 49 who had recovered from COVID-19.

The table lists this clone with a few counts. This chain joins TRBV29-1 and TRBJ1-3; tentatively, D is TRBD1 (5 bases). The V end lost 7 bases, the J end lost 0 bases, and 13 bases lay between the germline ends. The V gene's germline CDR1 is SQVTM and CDR2 ANQGSEA. CDR3 length equals 14 residues. The DNA for the CDR3 is TGCAGCGGTTCGAACGGGGGCTCTGGAAACACCATATATTTT. Translating gives CSGSNGGSGNTIYF.

This chain links TRBV5-1 with TRBJ2-3; D is undetermined. Germline V gives CDR1 SGHRS, CDR2 YFSETQ. This CDR3 is 13 amino acids long. V lost 4 bases, J lost 6 bases, and 12 bases lay in between. The CDR3 loop is CASSPQAADTQYF. In DNA, the CDR3 is TGCGCCAGCAGCCCCCAGGCCGCGGATACGCAGTATTTT.

V gene TRBV19 combines with J gene TRBJ1-1, with D possibly being TRBD1 (6 bases). The CDR3 totals 12 residues. V was clipped by 6 bases and J by 1 base, with 6 bases between them. Per germline, CDR1 LNHDA and CDR2 SQIVND (reference sequence). CDR3: CASRDRNTEAFF. CDR3 DNA sequence: TGTGCCAGTAGGGACAGGAACACTGAAGCTTTCTTT.

The chain combines TRBV3-1 (or the pseudogene TRBV3-2) with TRBJ1-5; possibly TRBD1 for D (6 bases). Trimming took off 4 bases at V and 7 bases at J, with 11 bases between the two ends. This CDR3 comprises 13 residues. Germline V gene data show CDR1 as LGHDT and CDR2 as YNNKEL (reference sequence). This CDR3 reads CASSRSGVQPQHF. CDR3 DNA sequence: TGTGCCAGCAGCCGGTCAGGGGTGCAGCCCCAGCATTTT.

V usage is TRBV27 and J usage is TRBJ2-7, with 9 bases identical to TRBD1. J lost 5 bases, V lost 3 bases, and 8 bases had no gene match. The CDR3 has 15 amino acids. The V gene's germline CDR1 is MNHEY and CDR2 SMNVEV (reference sequence). CDR3 loop: CASSFPGQGVHEQYF. CDR3 coding DNA: TGTGCCAGCAGTTTCCCGGGACAGGGAGTACACGAGCAGTACTTC.

The chain combines TRBV5-6 with TRBJ1-1; TRBD1 might be the D (6 bases). Per germline, CDR1 SGHDT and CDR2 YYEEEE. CDR3 size: 16 residues. V was clipped by 0 bases and J by 1 base, with 13 bases between them. The CDR3 sequence: CASSLVAGATNTEAFF. The CDR3, as DNA: TGTGCCAGCAGCTTGGTGGCAGGGGCGACGAACACTGAAGCTTTCTTT.

The chain is built from TRBV19 and TRBJ2-3; D perhaps matches TRBD2 (5 bases). V was clipped by 3 bases and J by 5 bases, with 12 bases between them. The CDR3 is 14 residues long. Germline V gene sequence: CDR1 LNHDA, CDR2 SQIVND (reference sequence). The CDR3 loop reads CASSIKDWGDTQYF. For the CDR3, the DNA is TGTGCCAGTAGTATCAAGGACTGGGGAGATACGCAGTATTTT.

CDR3 nucleotide sequence: TGTGCCTGGAGTAGACAGGCTAACTATGGCTACACCTTC. Protein product: CAWSRQANYGYTF. The chain couples TRBV30 to TRBJ1-2, with D possibly being TRBD1 (6 bases). CDR3 size: 13 residues. The V and J ends lost 2 bases and 0 bases respectively, with 7 bases between them. Germline CDR1 reads GTSNPN; CDR2 reads SVGIG (reference sequence).

This chain joins TRBV5-1 and TRBJ2-1; 13 positions match TRBD2. CDR3 length: 15 amino acids. V trimming: 0 bases; J trimming: 9 bases; junction bases outside the gene matches: 3. The germline V gene has CDR1 SGHRS and CDR2 YFSETQ. CDR3 in DNA: TGCGCCAGCAGCTTGGGGACTAGCGGGGGATCTGAGCAGTTCTTC. Protein sequence: CASSLGTSGGSEQFF.

The genes are TRBV6-5 and TRBJ2-1; 11 bases match TRBD2. This CDR3 is 15 amino acids long. In germline, CDR1 is MNHEY, CDR2 SVGAGI. Trimming removed 6 bases from V and 3 bases from J; junction bases left unmatched: 4. This CDR3 reads CASRKLAGDYNEQFF. The DNA of the CDR3 is TGTGCCAGCAGGAAACTAGCGGGGGACTACAATGAGCAGTTCTTC.

V and J are TRBV7-9 and TRBJ2-4, with D maybe TRBD1 (6 bases). With 0 bases removed from V and 9 bases from J, the gap between germline ends came to 12 bases. This CDR3 has 14 amino acids. Germline-derived CDR1 and CDR2 are SEHNR and FQNEAQ (reference sequence). The CDR3 loop reads CASSLAGQGPIQYF. The CDR3 region has the DNA TGTGCCAGCAGCTTAGCGGGGCAGGGGCCCATTCAGTACTTC.

This sequence joins TRBV20-1 and TRBJ1-1; D unclear. Germline V CDR1 and CDR2: DFQATT, SNEGSKA (reference sequence). V was pared by 3 bases and J by 1 base, with 6 bases between. This CDR3 is built from 12 residues. DNA of the CDR3: TGCAGTGCTAGTCAATCGAACACTGAAGCTTTCTTT. Protein: CSASQSNTEAFF.

The V call is TRBV18, the J call TRBJ1-1; TRBD1 agrees at 8 bases. Germline assignment: CDR1 KGHSH and CDR2 LQKENI. The V gene end was trimmed by 10 bases and the J gene end by 2 bases; junction bases not matched to a gene: 6. This CDR3 spans 13 amino acids. In DNA, the CDR3 is TGTGCCACCCAGGGGGCAGAAAACACTGAAGCTTTCTTT. Protein: CATQGAENTEAFF.

The chain is built from TRBV27 and TRBJ2-5; D is possibly TRBD1 (5 bases). The CDR3 covers 13 residues. Trimming stripped 4 bases from V and 6 bases from J, with 12 bases between. Per germline, CDR1 MNHEY and CDR2 SMNVEV (reference sequence). The CDR3 nucleotides read TGTGCCAGCAGTTCTAGGGGTGGAAAGACCCAGTACTTC. This translates into CASSSRGGKTQYF.

The genes are TRBV13 and TRBJ1-6; 8 nucleotides match TRBD1. V was clipped by 4 bases and J by 10 bases; unmatched bases: 6. The CDR3 sequence is 14 residues long. The germline CDR1 and CDR2 sequences are PRHDT and FYEKMQ (reference sequence). The CDR3 loop reads CASSSDRERSPLHF. As DNA, the CDR3 is TGTGCCAGCAGCTCGGACAGGGAAAGGTCACCCCTCCACTTT.

The chain uses TRBV18 and TRBJ2-7; a weak D match, TRBD1 (6 bases). The ends were cut back, 3 bases at V and 7 bases at J, with 13 bases in the middle. The CDR3 spans 13 residues. Germline V CDR1 and CDR2: KGHSH, LQKENI. This CDR3 is CASSPTPGQEQYF. The CDR3 region has the DNA TGTGCCAGCTCACCCACTCCCGGACAGGAGCAGTACTTC.

This chain uses TRBV4-1 with TRBJ2-5, with a possible D match to TRBD2 (6 bases). With 0 bases removed from V and 5 bases from J, the gap between germline ends came to 13 bases. CDR1 MGHRA and CDR2 YSYEKL come from the germline V gene. The CDR3 is 15 amino acids. DNA for the CDR3: TGCGCCAGCAGCCAAGAGGGCGGGGCCGGGGAGACCCAGTACTTC. This encodes CASSQEGGAGETQYF.

This clone was seen only a few times. The V call is TRBV28, the J call TRBJ1-4; no clear D gene. Germline V gene lookup returns CDR1 MDHEN and CDR2 SYDVKM. The V gene lost 5 bases and the J gene lost 7 bases, with 17 bases spanning the gap. This CDR3 region has 15 residues. The CDR3: CASSHYSPGSEKLFF. For the CDR3, the DNA is TGTGCCAGCAGTCACTACAGCCCGGGGAGTGAAAAACTGTTTTTT.

The chain combines TRBV6-5 with TRBJ2-7; 12 bases agree with TRBD1. The ends lost 6 bases at V and 6 bases at J; junction bases unmatched: 6. Germline V lookup: CDR1 MNHEY, CDR2 SVGAGI. The CDR3 totals 14 residues. The CDR3: CASSPGTGGREQYF. Written as DNA, the CDR3 is TGTGCCAGCAGCCCCGGGACAGGGGGCCGCGAGCAGTACTTC.

The chain links TRBV5-6 to TRBJ2-4, with D maybe TRBD1 (5 bases). The V end was cut by 0 bases, the J end by 0 bases, with 10 bases between. Looked up from germline, CDR1 is SGHDT and CDR2 is YYEEEE. The CDR3 totals 16 residues. CDR3 protein: CASSLAATVAKNIQYF. The CDR3 bases are TGTGCCAGCAGCTTGGCTGCGACAGTAGCCAAAAACATTCAGTACTTC.

This clone was recorded only once. The chain joins TRBV28 to TRBJ2-5, with 8 bases lining up with TRBD1. J lost 4 bases, V lost 2 bases, and 3 bases had no gene match. Looked up from germline, CDR1 is MDHEN and CDR2 is SYDVKM. The CDR3 extends over 14 amino acids. CDR3 region: CASSLRGQGETQYF. CDR3 DNA: TGTGCCAGCAGTTTACGTGGACAGGGAGAGACCCAGTACTTC.

V usage is TRBV3-1 (or the pseudogene TRBV3-2) and J usage is TRBJ2-7, with 10 bases identical to TRBD1. This CDR3 is 17 amino acids long. V was clipped by 0 bases and J by 5 bases; unmatched bases: 10. Germline CDR1 LGHDT, CDR2 YNNKEL (reference sequence). This CDR3 reads CASSQDGGGTGADEQYF. The CDR3 DNA reads as TGTGCCAGCAGCCAAGATGGGGGCGGGACAGGGGCCGACGAGCAGTACTTC.

This clone was recorded once. This sequence joins TRBV28 and TRBJ2-7; a possible D gene is TRBD1 (5 bases). Trimming took off 8 bases at V and 6 bases at J, with 17 bases between the two ends. This CDR3 is built from 13 residues. CDR1 and CDR2 (germline): MDHEN, SYDVKM. The CDR3 is CASSYPGKSEQYF. The CDR3 DNA is TGTGCCAGCTCCTACCCAGGGAAAAGCGAGCAGTACTTC.

The J gene is TRBJ1-4, the V gene TRBV2, with D maybe TRBD1 (6 bases). The V end lost 6 bases, the J end lost 1 base, and 12 bases lay between the germline ends. The CDR3 is 15 residues long. CDR1 is SNHLY and CDR2 is FYNNEI in the germline V gene. CDR3 region: CASSQNRETNEKLFF. The DNA for the CDR3 is TGTGCCAGCAGCCAAAACAGGGAAACTAATGAAAAACTGTTTTTT.

The chain recombines TRBV28 with TRBJ1-4; D is possibly TRBD1 (5 bases). V dropped 5 bases and J dropped 5 bases, with 9 bases sitting between them. Looked up from germline, CDR1 is MDHEN and CDR2 is SYDVKM. CDR3 length equals 13 residues. CDR3 coding DNA: TGTGCCAGCAGTAACGGGGGGAATGAAAAACTGTTTTTT. Translation: CASSNGGNEKLFF.

The chain carries TRBV19 and TRBJ1-5; D gene uncertain. Germline CDR1 reads LNHDA; CDR2 reads SQIVND (reference sequence). V lost 6 bases and J 6 bases, leaving 12 bases between the germline ends. This CDR3 contains 13 residues. The CDR3 is CASREGSTQPQHF. Written as DNA, the CDR3 is TGTGCCAGTAGGGAGGGCTCTACTCAGCCCCAGCATTTT.

This clone has only one observation. The V and J genes are TRBV7-7 and TRBJ2-1; TRBD2 aligns across 10 bases. The CDR3 loop spans 15 amino acids. The germline CDR1 and CDR2 sequences are SSHAT and FNYEAQ (reference sequence). V was pared by 5 bases and J by 5 bases, with 6 bases of the junction left unmatched. The CDR3 here is CASSVGTSAHNEQFF. CDR3 nucleotides: TGTGCCAGCAGCGTCGGGACTAGCGCTCACAATGAGCAGTTCTTC.

In nucleotides, the CDR3 is TGTGCCAGCATAAGGGCGGACAGAACCTCCTACAATGAGCAGTTCTTC. It is translated as CASIRADRTSYNEQFF. The genes are TRBV6-6 and TRBJ2-1, with a possible D match to TRBD1 (6 bases). The CDR3 has 16 residues. V shed 7 bases and J shed 0 bases, with 16 bases lying between them. CDR1 is MNHNY, CDR2 SVGAGI, per germline (reference sequence).

The chain uses TRBV24-1 and TRBJ2-2, with TRBD1 matching 10 bases. This CDR3 region has 17 residues. V shed 6 bases and J 3 bases; nucleotides not matched to a gene: 9. Germline V gene lookup returns CDR1 KGHDR and CDR2 SFDVKD. DNA for the CDR3: TGTGCCACCAGTTCCCACAGGGGGACAGGGGACACCGGGGAGCTGTTTTTT. This encodes CATSSHRGTGDTGELFF.

The rearrangement links TRBV4-1 to TRBJ2-7, with TRBD1 matching over 10 bases. The germline V gene has CDR1 MGHRA and CDR2 YSYEKL. V was clipped by 5 bases and J by 7 bases; unmatched bases: 8. This CDR3 spans 14 amino acids. In DNA, the CDR3 is TGCGCCAGCAGCAGACAGGGGGCGAGGGGGGAGCAGTACTTC. It encodes CASSRQGARGEQYF.